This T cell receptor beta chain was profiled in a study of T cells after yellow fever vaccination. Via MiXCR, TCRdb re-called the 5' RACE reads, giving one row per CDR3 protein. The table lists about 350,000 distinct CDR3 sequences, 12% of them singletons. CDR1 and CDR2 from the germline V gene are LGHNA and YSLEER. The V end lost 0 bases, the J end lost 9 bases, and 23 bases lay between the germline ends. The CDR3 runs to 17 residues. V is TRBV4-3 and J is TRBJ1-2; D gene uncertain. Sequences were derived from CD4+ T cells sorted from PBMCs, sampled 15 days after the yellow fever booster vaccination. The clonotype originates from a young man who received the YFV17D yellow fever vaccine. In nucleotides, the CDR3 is TGCGCCAGCAGCCAAGACCACACCGGATCGGAGAGGAGAAGCTACACCTTC. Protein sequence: CASSQDHTGSERRSYTF.